This T cell receptor beta chain was captured in a study of T cells in Graves' hyperthyroidism and ophthalmopathy. This clonotype has at least ten counts. Amplification of TCR beta CDR3 regions was performed using RNA transcripts as template. HTBI primers were used for first-round RT-PCR of the TCR CDR3. In TCRdb, the multiplex PCR reads were re-called with MiXCR into one record per CDR3 protein. Among 450,000 to 700,000 distinct CDR3 sequences listed, around 46% were seen once. V was shortened by 4 bases and J by 11 bases, with 17 bases between the two germline ends. This CDR3 contains 12 residues. From germline, CDR1 is SQVTM and CDR2 ANQGSEA. Hyperthyroidism had been newly diagnosed in patients aged 18 to 65, and its duration was under 2 months.

V gene TRBV29-1 combines with J gene TRBJ1-1; possibly TRBD1 for D (6 bases). The sequenced material came from peripheral blood or thyroid tissue (not recorded which). The receptor's source is a woman under 30 with Graves' hyperthyroidism. The DNA for the CDR3 is TGCAGCGTTGTCTCAGGGGCATCGAAGGCTTTCTTT. As protein: CSVVSGASKAFF. The entire variable domain, with the rest obtained from reference TRBV29-1 and TRBJ1-1, is as follows: SAVISQKPSRDICQRGTSLTIQCQVDSQVTMMFWYRQQPGQSLTLIATANQGSEATYESGFVIDKFPISRPNLTFSTLTVSNMSPEDSSIYLCSVVSGASKAFFGQGTRLTVV.